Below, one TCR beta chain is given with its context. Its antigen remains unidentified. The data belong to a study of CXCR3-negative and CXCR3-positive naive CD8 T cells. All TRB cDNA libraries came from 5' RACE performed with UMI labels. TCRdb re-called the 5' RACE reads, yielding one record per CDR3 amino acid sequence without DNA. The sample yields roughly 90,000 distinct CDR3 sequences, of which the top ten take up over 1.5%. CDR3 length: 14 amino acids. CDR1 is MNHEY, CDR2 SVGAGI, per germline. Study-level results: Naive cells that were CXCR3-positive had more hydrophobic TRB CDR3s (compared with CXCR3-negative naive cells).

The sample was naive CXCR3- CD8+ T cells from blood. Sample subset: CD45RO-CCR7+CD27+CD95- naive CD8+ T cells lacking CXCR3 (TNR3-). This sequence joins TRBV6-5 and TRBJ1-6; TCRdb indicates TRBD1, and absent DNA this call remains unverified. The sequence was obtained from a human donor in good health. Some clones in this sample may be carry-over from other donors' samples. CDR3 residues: CASSYAQGGSPLHF.